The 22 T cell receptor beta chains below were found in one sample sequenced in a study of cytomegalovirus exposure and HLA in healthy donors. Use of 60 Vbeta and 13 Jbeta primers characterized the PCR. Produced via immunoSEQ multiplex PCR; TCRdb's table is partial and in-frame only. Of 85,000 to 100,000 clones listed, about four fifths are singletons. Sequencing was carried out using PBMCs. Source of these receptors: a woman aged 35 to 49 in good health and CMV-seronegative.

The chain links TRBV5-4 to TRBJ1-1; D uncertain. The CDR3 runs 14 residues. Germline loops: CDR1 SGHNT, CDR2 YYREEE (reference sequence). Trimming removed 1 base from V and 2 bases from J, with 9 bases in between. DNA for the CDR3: TGTGCCAGCAGCTTGAGCTTCGGTAACACTGAAGCTTTCTTT. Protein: CASSLSFGNTEAFF.

DNA of the CDR3: TGTGCCAGCAGCTTGGGGGGTCTAGCGGGGGGCTACGAGCAGTACTTC. As protein: CASSLGGLAGGYEQYF. V usage is TRBV5-4 and J usage is TRBJ2-7, with 11 bases aligning to TRBD2. The CDR3 is made up of 16 amino acids. After removal of 0 bases from V and 3 bases from J, the junction contained 5 bases not matched to a gene. Looked up from germline, CDR1 is SGHNT and CDR2 is YYREEE (reference sequence).

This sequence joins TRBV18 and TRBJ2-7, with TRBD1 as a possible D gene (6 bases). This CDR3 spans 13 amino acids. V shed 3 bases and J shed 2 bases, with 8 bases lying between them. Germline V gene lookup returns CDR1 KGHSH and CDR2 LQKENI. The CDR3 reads CASSPRQAYEQYF. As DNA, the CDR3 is TGTGCCAGCTCACCCCGACAGGCCTACGAGCAGTACTTC.

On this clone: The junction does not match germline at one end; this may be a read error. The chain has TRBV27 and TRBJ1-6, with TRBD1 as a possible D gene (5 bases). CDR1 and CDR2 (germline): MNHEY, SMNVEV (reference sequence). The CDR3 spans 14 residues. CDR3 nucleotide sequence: TGTGCCAGCAGTTTATCGAGTTCGCCCGACAGACTGAACTTT. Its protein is CASSLSSSPDRLNF.

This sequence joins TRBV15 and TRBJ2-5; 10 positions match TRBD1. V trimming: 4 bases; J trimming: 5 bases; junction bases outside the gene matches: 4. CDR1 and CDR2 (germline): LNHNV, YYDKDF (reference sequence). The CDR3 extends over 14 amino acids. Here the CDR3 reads CATSIGTGAETQYF. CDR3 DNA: TGTGCCACCAGCATCGGGACAGGGGCCGAGACCCAGTACTTC.

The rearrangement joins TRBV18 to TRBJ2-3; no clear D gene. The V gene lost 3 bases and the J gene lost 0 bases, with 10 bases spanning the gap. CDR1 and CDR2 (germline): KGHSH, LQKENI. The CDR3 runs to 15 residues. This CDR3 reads CASSPTAASTDTQYF. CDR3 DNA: TGTGCCAGCTCACCTACGGCGGCTAGCACAGATACGCAGTATTTT.

As DNA, the CDR3 is TGTGCCAGCAGCGGACAAGGTAGCAATCAGCCCCAGCATTTT. Translation: CASSGQGSNQPQHF. The chain employs TRBV7-8 and TRBJ1-5; TRBD1 might be the D (5 bases). This CDR3 is 14 amino acids long. Trimming took 5 bases from V and 0 from J, leaving 8 bases between them. Germline V gene data show CDR1 as SGHVS and CDR2 as FQNEAQ.

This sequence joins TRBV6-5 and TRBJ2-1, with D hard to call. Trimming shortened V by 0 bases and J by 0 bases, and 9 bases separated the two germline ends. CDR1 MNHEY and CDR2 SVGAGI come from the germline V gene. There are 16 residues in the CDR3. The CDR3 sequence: CASSYSPTSSYNEQFF. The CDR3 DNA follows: TGTGCCAGCAGTTACTCTCCCACCAGCTCCTACAATGAGCAGTTCTTC.

CDR3 nucleotides: TGTGCCAGCAGCGGGGGGGGGACTAGCGGGTACAATGAGCAGTTCTTC. Translated, it gives CASSGGGTSGYNEQFF. The V gene is TRBV5-6, the J gene TRBJ2-1, with 12 bases that match TRBD2. V lost 4 bases to trimming and J lost 4 bases; unmatched junction nucleotides: 6. Germline assignment: CDR1 SGHDT and CDR2 YYEEEE. The CDR3 runs to 16 residues.

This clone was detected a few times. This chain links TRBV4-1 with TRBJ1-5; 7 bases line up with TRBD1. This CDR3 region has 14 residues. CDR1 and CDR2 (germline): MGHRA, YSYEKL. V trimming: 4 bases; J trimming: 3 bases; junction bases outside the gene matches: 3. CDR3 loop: CASSRTGPNQPQHF. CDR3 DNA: TGCGCCAGCAGCCGGACAGGACCCAATCAGCCCCAGCATTTT.

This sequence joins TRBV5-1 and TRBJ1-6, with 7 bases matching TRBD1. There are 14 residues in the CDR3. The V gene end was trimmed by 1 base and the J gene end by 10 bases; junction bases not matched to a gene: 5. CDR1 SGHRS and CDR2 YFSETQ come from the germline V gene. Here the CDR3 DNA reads TGCGCCAGCAGCTTGCGACAGGGATACTCACCCCTCCACTTT. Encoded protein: CASSLRQGYSPLHF. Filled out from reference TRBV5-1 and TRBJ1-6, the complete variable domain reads KAGVTQTPRYLIKTRGQQVTLSCSPISGHRSVSWYQQTPGQGLQFLFEYFSETQRNKGNFPGRFSGRQFSNSRSEMNVSTLELGDSALYLCASSLRQGYSPLHFGNGTRLTVT.

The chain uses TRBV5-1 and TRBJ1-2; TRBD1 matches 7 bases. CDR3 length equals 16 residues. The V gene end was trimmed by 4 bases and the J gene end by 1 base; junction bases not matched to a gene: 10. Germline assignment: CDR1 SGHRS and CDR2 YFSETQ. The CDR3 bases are TGCGCCAGCAGCGGGGGACAGCAGACTTTTAACTATGGCTACACCTTC. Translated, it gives CASSGGQQTFNYGYTF.

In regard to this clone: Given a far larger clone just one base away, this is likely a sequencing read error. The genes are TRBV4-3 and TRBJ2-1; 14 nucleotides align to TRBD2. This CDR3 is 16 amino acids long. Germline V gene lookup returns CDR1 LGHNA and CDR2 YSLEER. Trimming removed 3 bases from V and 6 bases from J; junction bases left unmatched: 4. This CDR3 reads CASSQTSGGACNEQFF. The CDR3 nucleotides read TGCGCCAGCAGCCAGACTAGCGGGGGGGCCTGCAATGAGCAGTTCTTC.

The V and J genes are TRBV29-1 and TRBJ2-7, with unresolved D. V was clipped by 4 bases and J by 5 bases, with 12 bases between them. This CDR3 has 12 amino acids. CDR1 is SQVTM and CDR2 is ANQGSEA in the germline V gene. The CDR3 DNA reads TGCAGCGTTGTTTTCTATCTGAACGAGCAGTACTTC. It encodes CSVVFYLNEQYF.

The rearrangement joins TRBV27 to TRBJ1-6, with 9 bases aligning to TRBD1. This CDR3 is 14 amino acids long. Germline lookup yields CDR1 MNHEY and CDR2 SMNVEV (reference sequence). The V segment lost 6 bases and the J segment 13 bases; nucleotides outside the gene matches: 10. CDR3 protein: CASSPGQGRWPLHF. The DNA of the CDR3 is TGTGCCAGCAGCCCGGGACAGGGTCGTTGGCCCCTCCACTTT.

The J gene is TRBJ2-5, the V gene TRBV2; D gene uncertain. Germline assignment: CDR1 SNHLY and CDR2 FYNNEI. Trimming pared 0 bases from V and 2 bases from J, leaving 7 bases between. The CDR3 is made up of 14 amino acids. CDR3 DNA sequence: TGTGCCAGCAGTGAAGCCCCCCTTCAAGAGACCCAGTACTTC. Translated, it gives CASSEAPLQETQYF.

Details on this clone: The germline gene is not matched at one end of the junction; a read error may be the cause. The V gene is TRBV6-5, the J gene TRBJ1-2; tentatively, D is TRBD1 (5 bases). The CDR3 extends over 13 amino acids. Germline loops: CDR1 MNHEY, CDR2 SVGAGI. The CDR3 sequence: CASRSAGWYGYPF. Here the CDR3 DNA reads TGTGCCAGCAGAAGCGCAGGGTGGTATGGCTACCCCTTC.

CDR3 nucleotides: TGTGCCTGGAGTGTAGCGTTAGCGGGGGGGTCAAAGCAGTTCTTC. It codes for CAWSVALAGGSKQFF. The chain uses TRBV30 and TRBJ2-1, with 11 positions matching TRBD2. CDR3 size: 15 residues. V lost 0 bases, J lost 11 bases, and 9 bases stayed unmatched. CDR1 and CDR2 (germline): GTSNPN, SVGIG (reference sequence).

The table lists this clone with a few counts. CDR3 residues: CASSQGGGEAFF. CDR3 sequence (DNA): TGTGCCAGCAGCCAAGGGGGCGGTGAAGCTTTCTTT. This sequence joins TRBV14 and TRBJ1-1; maybe TRBD1 (5 bases). The germline V gene has CDR1 SGHDN and CDR2 FVKESK. The germline V and J ends were trimmed by 1 base and 7 bases, with 7 bases remaining between them. This CDR3 contains 12 residues.

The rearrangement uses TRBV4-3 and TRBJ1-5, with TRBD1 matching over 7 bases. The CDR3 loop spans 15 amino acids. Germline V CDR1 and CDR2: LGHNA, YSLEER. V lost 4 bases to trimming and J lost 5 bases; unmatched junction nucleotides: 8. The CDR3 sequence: CASSLATGRDQPQHF. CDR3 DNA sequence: TGCGCCAGCAGCCTCGCGACAGGGCGAGATCAGCCCCAGCATTTT.

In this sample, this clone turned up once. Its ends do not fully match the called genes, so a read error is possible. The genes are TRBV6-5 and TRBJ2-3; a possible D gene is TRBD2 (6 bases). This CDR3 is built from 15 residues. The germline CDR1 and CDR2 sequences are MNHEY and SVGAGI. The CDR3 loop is CASRPGGDNTHTQYF. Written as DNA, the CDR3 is TGTGCCAGCAGACCAGGCGGGGATAACACACATACGCAGTATTTT.

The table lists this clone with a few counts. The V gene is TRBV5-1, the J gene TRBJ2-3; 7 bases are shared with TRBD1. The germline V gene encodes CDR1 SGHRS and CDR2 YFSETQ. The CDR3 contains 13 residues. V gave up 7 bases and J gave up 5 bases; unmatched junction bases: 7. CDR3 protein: CASVQGNGDTQYF. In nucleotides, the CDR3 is TGCGCCAGCGTACAGGGGAATGGAGATACGCAGTATTTT.